These 16 T cell receptor beta chains share one sample of origin, sequenced in a study of blood T cell repertoires in COVID-19 (dated by TCRdb to 2018 to 2020). The library was produced with the immunoSEQ multiplex PCR assay. TCRdb's version of the immuneACCESS table is confined to in-frame rearrangements and falls short of the full clone set. An unresolved V gene accounts for under half of the shortfall where checked; the remainder is of unknown origin. The sample table shows some 200,000 clones, and around nine tenths are seen once. The ten largest make up over 9.5% of the sample. The sequencing input was peripheral blood. These receptor sequences come from a woman between 18 and 29 years old who had recovered from COVID-19.

The J gene is TRBJ1-4, the V gene TRBV19; a possible D gene is TRBD1 (5 bases). This CDR3 spans 15 amino acids. Trimming took 1 base from V and 0 from J, leaving 6 bases between them. Germline CDR1 and CDR2: LNHDA and SQIVND (reference sequence). CDR3 coding DNA: TGTGCCAGTAGTATAGGACAGTCAACTAATGAAAAACTGTTTTTT. It yields the protein CASSIGQSTNEKLFF.

The chain recombines TRBV5-1 with TRBJ2-1, with TRBD2 as a possible D gene (5 bases). Germline V gives CDR1 SGHRS, CDR2 YFSETQ. The CDR3 extends over 16 amino acids. The ends were cut back, 3 bases at V and 3 bases at J, with 16 bases in the middle. The CDR3 loop reads CASSSSPTGIYNEQFF. DNA for the CDR3: TGCGCCAGCAGCTCCAGTCCAACGGGGATCTACAATGAGCAGTTCTTC.

CDR3 DNA sequence: TGTGCCAGCAGTTTGACCGGCGGGGATACGCAGTATTTT. Its translation is CASSLTGGDTQYF. This sequence joins TRBV12-3 or TRBV12-4 and TRBJ2-3, with D possibly matching TRBD2 (5 bases). This CDR3 spans 13 amino acids. Trimming took 3 bases from V and 6 from J, leaving 10 bases between them.

The chain employs TRBV24-1 and TRBJ1-2; TRBD1 matches 9 bases. CDR3 length equals 16 residues. Looked up from germline, CDR1 is KGHDR and CDR2 is SFDVKD. V was pared by 7 bases and J by 8 bases, with 16 bases of the junction left unmatched. The CDR3 loop reads CATSDSTGTGSGGYTF. CDR3 DNA: TGTGCCACCAGCGACTCGACGGGGACAGGGTCGGGAGGCTACACCTTC.

This sequence joins TRBV9 and TRBJ2-1; 10 nucleotides match TRBD2. From germline, CDR1 is SGDLS and CDR2 YYNGEE. Trimming took 0 bases from V and 0 from J; bases not matched to a gene: 3. There are 17 residues in the CDR3. In DNA, the CDR3 is TGTGCCAGCAGCGTAGGAGCTAGCGGGAGCTCCTACAATGAGCAGTTCTTC. Protein product: CASSVGASGSSYNEQFF.

The chain couples TRBV6-5 to TRBJ1-1; weak D call: TRBD1 (6 bases). The CDR3 is 13 residues long. Deletions cut 3 bases from V and 6 bases from J, with 11 bases between. The germline V gene encodes CDR1 MNHEY and CDR2 SVGAGI. This CDR3 reads CASSYSRGPEAFF. CDR3 in DNA: TGTGCCAGCAGTTATAGCAGGGGCCCTGAAGCTTTCTTT.

The chain links TRBV9 to TRBJ2-2; TRBD2 aligns across 8 bases. CDR1 is SGDLS and CDR2 is YYNGEE in the germline V gene. The J segment lost 1 base and the V segment lost 0 bases, leaving 11 bases of the junction unmatched. This CDR3 is 19 amino acids long. CDR3 sequence (DNA): TGTGCCAGCAGCGTAGAGGTACTAGCGGCCTTCGGGAACACCGGGGAGCTGTTTTTT. Translating gives CASSVEVLAAFGNTGELFF. The whole variable domain, remainder taken from reference TRBV9 and TRBJ2-2, is DSGVTQTPKHLITATGQRVTLRCSPRSGDLSVYWYQQSLDQGLQFLIQYYNGEERAKGNILERFSAQQFPDLHSELNLSSLELGDSALYFCASSVEVLAAFGNTGELFFGEGSRLTVL.

V and J are TRBV11-2 and TRBJ2-7; 11 bases agree with TRBD2. The CDR3 has 16 amino acids. The J segment lost 0 bases and the V segment lost 5 bases, leaving 6 bases of the junction unmatched. CDR1 and CDR2 from the germline V gene are SGHAT and FQNNGV. Here the CDR3 reads CASSPWGTSGSYEQYF. The DNA of the CDR3 is TGTGCCAGCAGCCCCTGGGGGACTAGCGGCTCCTACGAGCAGTACTTC. The full variable domain, with the rest looked up from reference TRBV11-2 and TRBJ2-7, is EAGVAQSPRYKIIEKRQSVAFWCNPISGHATLYWYQQILGQGPKLLIQFQNNGVVDDSQLPKDRFSAERLKGVDSTLKIQPAKLEDSAVYLCASSPWGTSGSYEQYFGPGTRLTVT.

This clone was seen a single time. The gene calls are TRBV5-6 and TRBJ2-3; the D gene is possibly TRBD2 (5 bases). Trimming took 1 base from V and 4 from J, leaving 13 bases between them. The CDR3 totals 15 residues. The germline gives CDR1 SGHDT, CDR2 YYEEEE. This chain's CDR3 is CASSLLGSGPDTQYF. The CDR3 coding sequence is TGTGCCAGCAGCTTGCTGGGCAGCGGCCCAGATACGCAGTATTTT. Full variable domain (rest looked up from reference TRBV5-6 and TRBJ2-3): DAGVTQSPTHLIKTRGQQVTLRCSPKSGHDTVSWYQQALGQGPQFIFQYYEEEERQRGNFPDRFSGHQFPNYSSELNVNALLLGDSALYLCASSLLGSGPDTQYFGPGTRLTVL.

The chain uses TRBV7-3 and TRBJ2-1; TRBD2 agrees at 11 bases. This CDR3 region has 16 residues. Germline V lookup: CDR1 SGHTA, CDR2 FQGTGA. J gave up 6 bases and V 5 bases, and 9 bases lay outside the gene matches. The CDR3, as DNA: TGTGCCAGCAGCCCACCCCGCCTAGCGGGAGGCAATGAGCAGTTCTTC. Translation: CASSPPRLAGGNEQFF.

In this sample, this clone turned up a few times. V is TRBV12-3 or TRBV12-4 and J is TRBJ1-1, with D perhaps TRBD1 (6 bases). V dropped 6 bases and J dropped 0 bases, with 8 bases sitting between them. This CDR3 comprises 13 residues. CDR3 sequence reads: CASSRTVNTEAFF. The CDR3 DNA reads TGTGCCAGCAGCCGGACAGTGAACACTGAAGCTTTCTTT.

This sequence joins TRBV12-3 or TRBV12-4 and TRBJ1-2, with a weak D call TRBD1 (5 bases). Trimming stripped 5 bases from V and 5 bases from J, with 12 bases between. The CDR3 sequence is 13 residues long. The CDR3 sequence: CASSKNQGYGYTF. CDR3 DNA: TGTGCCAGCAGTAAAAACCAGGGATATGGCTACACCTTC.

This clone was seen once. The chain links TRBV30 to TRBJ2-6; D is ambiguous. The germline gives CDR1 GTSNPN, CDR2 SVGIG (reference sequence). V shed 4 bases and J shed 0 bases, with 7 bases lying between them. The CDR3 contains 14 residues. The CDR3 DNA reads as TGTGCCTGGAACGGAGACTCTGGGGCCAACGTCCTGACTTTC. Its translation is CAWNGDSGANVLTF. The variable domain in full, completed from reference TRBV30 and TRBJ2-6, reads SQTIHQWPATLVQPVGSPLSLECTVEGTSNPNLYWYRQAAGRGLQLLFYSVGIGQISSEVPQNLSASRPQDRQFILSSKKLLLSDSGFYLCAWNGDSGANVLTFGAGSRLTVL.

V gene TRBV5-1 combines with J gene TRBJ2-1; 10 bases align to TRBD2. The CDR3 is made up of 15 amino acids. The trim removed 5 bases at V and 5 bases at J, leaving 7 bases unmatched. The germline gives CDR1 SGHRS, CDR2 YFSETQ. In DNA form, the CDR3 reads TGCGCCAGCAGTTGGGCTAGCGGGAGCAACAATGAGCAGTTCTTC. This encodes CASSWASGSNNEQFF.

The V gene is TRBV10-1, the J gene TRBJ1-2; a weak D match, TRBD1 (5 bases). Germline V gives CDR1 WNHNN, CDR2 SYGVQD (reference sequence). The CDR3 spans 13 residues. Trimming pared 6 bases from V and 4 bases from J, leaving 12 bases between. CDR3 loop: CASSPQGSYGYTF. The DNA of the CDR3 is TGCGCCAGCAGCCCGCAGGGAAGCTATGGCTACACCTTC.

The rearrangement uses TRBV11-3 and TRBJ1-1, with TRBD1 as a possible D gene (5 bases). The CDR3 has 17 amino acids. V lost 2 bases and J 0 bases, leaving 16 bases between the germline ends. The germline V gene has CDR1 SGHNT and CDR2 YENEEA. CDR3 sequence reads: CASSLTSPEGLNTEAFF. CDR3 nucleotide sequence: TGTGCCAGCAGCTTAACTTCCCCGGAGGGGTTGAACACTGAAGCTTTCTTT.